Included here is one T cell receptor (beta chain) sequence, with context. Germline V gene data show CDR1 as MDHEN and CDR2 as SYDVKM. Trimming took 6 bases from V and 4 from J; bases not matched to a gene: 5. CDR3 length: 13 residues. The study ran its PCR with 60 Vbeta and 13 Jbeta primers. Data came from immunoSEQ multiplex PCR; TCRdb stores just in-frame clones and leaves some out. The sample has some 190,000 clones, 70% to 90% seen once. The data were obtained in a study of cytomegalovirus exposure and HLA in healthy donors. The sequencing input was PBMCs. The origin of this receptor is a woman in her twenties or thirties in good health and CMV-seronegative. This chain joins TRBV28 and TRBJ1-2; 7 nucleotides line up with TRBD1. The CDR3 nucleotides are TGTGCCAGCAGCGACAGGGCGATCTATGGCTACACCTTC. It yields the protein CASSDRAIYGYTF.